The 17 T cell receptor beta chains listed next were all sequenced from one sample in a study of T-cell reconstitution after alpha-beta-depleted transplantation in children. Using unique molecular identifiers, the investigators prepared the TCRbeta library. MiXCR was run by TCRdb on the PCR reads, yielding one entry per CDR3 protein. The data show 670,000 or so distinct CDR3 sequences, around 14% seen once. Here the sequenced sample was PBMCs, taken before TCRalphabeta/CD19-depleted stem cell transplant. The origin of the receptors is a girl aged 2 to 10 with congenital amegakaryocytic thrombocytopenia, due to receive a stem cell transplant.

This clonotype was seen many times. This chain joins TRBV5-1 and TRBJ2-1; TRBD2 matches 13 bases. The CDR3 sequence is 18 residues long. J was trimmed by 3 bases and V by 0 bases; bases with no gene match: 6. The germline gives CDR1 SGHRS, CDR2 YFSETQ. This CDR3 reads CASSLALGTSGNYNEQFF. In DNA, the CDR3 is TGCGCCAGCAGCTTGGCCCTCGGGACTAGCGGGAACTACAATGAGCAGTTCTTC.

This clonotype has a handful of counts. The CDR3 DNA reads as TGCAGTGCAACTCCGGGTGTTGAGCAGTTCTTC. Residues: CSATPGVEQFF. The J gene is TRBJ2-1, the V gene TRBV20-1; D not certain. Germline V gene data show CDR1 as DFQATT and CDR2 as SNEGSKA (reference sequence). The CDR3 is made up of 11 amino acids. The V end was cut by 6 bases, the J end by 9 bases, with 12 bases between.

In its sample, this clonotype was seen a few times. The CDR3 DNA sequence: TGTGCCTGGAGTTTTGGGAACACTGAAGCTTTCTTT. The encoded protein is CAWSFGNTEAFF. J is TRBJ1-1 and V is TRBV30, with no clear D. The CDR3 runs to 12 residues. V lost 2 bases and J lost 1, with 5 bases in between. Germline CDR1 is GTSNPN and CDR2 is SVGIG (reference sequence).

This clonotype was seen more than once but under ten times. The chain is built from TRBV5-1 and TRBJ2-3; perhaps TRBD2 as D (6 bases). CDR3 length: 17 residues. V was trimmed by 0 bases and J by 0 bases, leaving 14 bases between them. The germline V gene encodes CDR1 SGHRS and CDR2 YFSETQ. Here the CDR3 DNA reads TGCGCCAGCAGCTTGGTGACGGGACTCCGAAGCACAGATACGCAGTATTTT. This translates into CASSLVTGLRSTDTQYF.

This clonotype was counted ten times or more. No conserved phenylalanine or tryptophan is present at the end of the CDR3, so a read error is the likely explanation. The V gene is TRBV5-1, the J gene TRBJ1-3; D might be TRBD1 (5 bases). The V gene's germline CDR1 is SGHRS and CDR2 YFSETQ. With 7 bases removed from V and 4 bases from J, the gap between germline ends came to 15 bases. The length of the CDR3 is 14 residues. The CDR3 DNA follows: TGCGCCAGCGCAGCCGGGACTTCAGGAAACACCATATATCTT. Amino acid sequence: CASAAGTSGNTIYL.

A word on this clonotype: A much larger clone is a single base away; this may be a read error. This chain connects TRBV20-1 to TRBJ2-1, with TRBD2 identical over 11 bases. The ends lost 3 bases at V and 5 bases at J; junction bases unmatched: 3. The germline CDR1 and CDR2 sequences are DFQATT and SNEGSKA (reference sequence). The CDR3 is 14 residues long. The CDR3 is CSASSGRDHNEQFF. In nucleotides, the CDR3 is TGCAGTGCTAGTAGCGGGAGGGACCACAATGAGCAGTTCTTC.

V and J are TRBV29-1 and TRBJ1-2, with D possibly TRBD1 on 5 matching bases. The V and J ends lost 7 bases and 6 bases respectively, with 15 bases between them. This CDR3 has 12 residues. The V gene's germline CDR1 is SQVTM and CDR2 ANQGSEA. Here the CDR3 DNA reads TGCAGCGCCGCGGGCCAGGGCAATGGCTACACCTTC. Amino acids: CSAAGQGNGYTF. Based on the CDR3 plus reference TRBV29-1 and TRBJ1-2, the full variable domain is SAVISQKPSRDICQRGTSLTIQCQVDSQVTMMFWYRQQPGQSLTLIATANQGSEATYESGFVIDKFPISRPNLTFSTLTVSNMSPEDSSIYLCSAAGQGNGYTFGSGTRLTVV.

This clonotype was detected a few times. The gene calls are TRBV5-1 and TRBJ2-1, with TRBD2 matching 8 bases. This CDR3 spans 15 amino acids. J gave up 2 bases and V 4 bases, and 5 bases lay outside the gene matches. The germline V gene has CDR1 SGHRS and CDR2 YFSETQ. CDR3 residues: CASSGLLAAYNEQFF. The CDR3 DNA is TGCGCCAGCAGCGGACTACTAGCGGCCTACAATGAGCAGTTCTTC.

The chain combines TRBV16 with TRBJ1-1; no firm D call. V was trimmed by 1 base and J by 0 bases, leaving 12 bases between them. CDR3 length equals 16 residues. Germline CDR1 and CDR2: KGHSY and FQNENV. In nucleotides, the CDR3 is TGTGCCAGCAGCCAATTCAGGCAGCTAATGAACACTGAAGCTTTCTTT. It codes for CASSQFRQLMNTEAFF.

The V and J genes are TRBV14 and TRBJ1-2; D is unresolved. CDR3 length: 16 amino acids. Germline V gene sequence: CDR1 SGHDN, CDR2 FVKESK. V lost 4 bases and J lost 3, with 18 bases in between. The CDR3 DNA sequence: TGTGCCAGCAGCCGAATCGACCGCCCCCGGGACTATGGCTACACCTTC. Its translation: CASSRIDRPRDYGYTF.

Only a few counts were recorded for this clonotype. The chain recombines TRBV15 with TRBJ1-6; D is possibly TRBD1 (5 bases). The germline V gene encodes CDR1 LNHNV and CDR2 YYDKDF (reference sequence). CDR3 length: 15 residues. V was cut by 7 bases and J by 9 bases, with 19 bases left in between. CDR3 amino acids: CATNSGRVSGSPLHF. CDR3 in DNA: TGTGCCACCAACTCAGGGAGAGTAAGTGGTTCACCCCTCCACTTT.

The chain recombines TRBV5-1 with TRBJ1-1; 10 bases map to TRBD1. Trimming removed 2 bases from V and 0 bases from J; junction bases left unmatched: 4. The CDR3 covers 16 residues. CDR1 and CDR2 (germline): SGHRS, YFSETQ. The CDR3 DNA reads TGCGCCAGCAGCTTCCTGGGGACAGGGGTGAACACTGAAGCTTTCTTT. This gives the protein CASSFLGTGVNTEAFF.

The genes are TRBV20-1 and TRBJ2-1; 8 bases agree with TRBD2. After removal of 2 bases from V and 0 bases from J, the junction contained 12 bases not matched to a gene. CDR1 is DFQATT, CDR2 SNEGSKA, per germline (reference sequence). The CDR3 is made up of 18 amino acids. In nucleotides, the CDR3 is TGCAGTGCTAGATTCCTCCCCCTAGCGGGTTTCTCCTACAATGAGCAGTTCTTC. Translation gives CSARFLPLAGFSYNEQFF.

Ten or more counts support this clonotype. Compared with germline, one end of the junction differs, possibly owing to a read error. V is TRBV7-9 and J is TRBJ2-1; no definite D call. The CDR3 has 15 amino acids. Germline V lookup: CDR1 SEHNR, CDR2 FQNEAQ (reference sequence). In DNA form, the CDR3 reads TGTGCCAGCAGTTTAGGACGTTTCTCCTACAATGAGCAGTTCTTC. Translated, it gives CASSLGRFSYNEQFF. The full variable domain, completed using reference TRBV7-9 and TRBJ2-1, is DTGVSQNPRHKITKRGQNVTFRCDPISEHNRLYWYRQTLGQGPEFLTYFQNEAQLEKSRLLSDRFSAERPKGSFSTLEIQRTEQGDSAMYLCASSLGRFSYNEQFFGPGTRLTVL.

The chain is built from TRBV20-1 and TRBJ1-6; D gene unclear. The CDR3 sequence is 10 residues long. The V gene lost 5 bases and the J gene lost 14 bases, with 10 bases spanning the gap. Per germline, CDR1 DFQATT and CDR2 SNEGSKA (reference sequence). CDR3 loop: CSAASGSLHF. The CDR3 DNA is TGCAGTGCTGCGAGTGGGTCCCTCCACTTT.

The chain uses TRBV7-9 and TRBJ2-1; 9 bases match TRBD1. After removal of 5 bases from V and 8 bases from J, the junction contained 4 bases not matched to a gene. CDR1 and CDR2 from the germline V gene are SEHNR and FQNEAQ (reference sequence). This CDR3 comprises 13 residues. Here the CDR3 reads CASSPQGADEQFF. In DNA, the CDR3 is TGTGCCAGCAGCCCACAGGGGGCCGATGAGCAGTTCTTC.

Many counts were recorded for this clonotype. The chain uses TRBV28 and TRBJ2-5, with 10 bases identical to TRBD2. The CDR3 length is 15 residues. V lost 4 bases and J lost 4; bases outside the gene matches: 6. Per the germline V gene, CDR1 is MDHEN and CDR2 is SYDVKM. The CDR3 loop reads CASSSRLAGPETQYF. The CDR3 DNA follows: TGTGCCAGCAGTTCTAGACTAGCGGGCCCAGAGACCCAGTACTTC.